These 7 T cell receptor beta chains originate from one sample sequenced in a study of blood T cell repertoires in COVID-19. The table came from immunoSEQ multiplex PCR; TCRdb's copy has only in-frame clones and leaves some out. Of about 250,000 clones in the sample, around 90% are singletons; the top ten hold approximately 1.4%. Material: peripheral blood. The receptors stem from a man at least 80 years old with acute or convalescent COVID-19.

V is TRBV19 and J is TRBJ1-1, with D maybe TRBD1 (6 bases). The CDR3 runs to 14 residues. Trimming stripped 7 bases from V and 4 bases from J, with 16 bases between. Germline V gene sequence: CDR1 LNHDA, CDR2 SQIVND (reference sequence). CDR3 protein: CASKQGEGATEAFF. In DNA form, the CDR3 reads TGTGCCAGTAAACAGGGTGAGGGTGCCACTGAAGCTTTCTTT.

The chain combines TRBV5-1 with TRBJ1-1, with D hard to call. V lost 1 base and J lost 9, with 16 bases in between. From germline, CDR1 is SGHRS and CDR2 YFSETQ. The CDR3 has 14 residues. The DNA for the CDR3 is TGCGCCAGCAGCTTGTCCGAGGGTAGGGCGCAAGCTTTCTTT. Amino acids: CASSLSEGRAQAFF.

This chain joins TRBV29-1 and TRBJ1-2; the D is unclear. In germline, CDR1 is SQVTM, CDR2 ANQGSEA. The V and J ends lost 5 bases and 8 bases respectively, with 21 bases between them. The CDR3 has 14 amino acids. The CDR3 region is CSVPMTEVGEGYTF. CDR3 sequence (DNA): TGCAGCGTTCCCATGACGGAGGTGGGAGAGGGCTACACCTTC.

The rearrangement links TRBV6-2 or TRBV6-3 to TRBJ1-5; no definite D call. CDR1 is MNHEY and CDR2 is SVGEGT in the germline V gene. The CDR3 runs 14 residues. Deletions cut 2 bases from V and 2 bases from J, with 7 bases between. CDR3 DNA sequence: TGTGCCAGCAGTTACCGGAGTGGCAATCAGCCCCAGCATTTT. Amino acids: CASSYRSGNQPQHF.

The V and J genes are TRBV19 and TRBJ1-1, with D tentatively TRBD1 (6 bases). V lost 5 bases to trimming and J lost 5 bases, with 15 bases between them. The CDR3 is 14 amino acids. Germline V gene lookup returns CDR1 LNHDA and CDR2 SQIVND (reference sequence). CDR3 protein: CASSFQTGFTEAFF. For the CDR3, the DNA is TGTGCCAGTAGTTTTCAGACAGGTTTTACTGAAGCTTTCTTT.

V usage is TRBV6-4 and J usage is TRBJ2-3; 9 bases align to TRBD1. This CDR3 spans 14 amino acids. Trimming at V came to 8 bases and at J to 1 base, leaving 4 bases not matched to a gene. Looked up from germline, CDR1 is MRHNA and CDR2 is SNTAGT. The CDR3 is CASSRDRGTDTQYF. In DNA, the CDR3 is TGTGCCAGCTCCCGGGACAGGGGCACAGATACGCAGTATTTT.

The chain recombines TRBV2 with TRBJ1-4; D is undetermined. The CDR3 has 18 amino acids. The ends were cut back, 4 bases at V and 2 bases at J, with 20 bases in the middle. CDR1 and CDR2 from the germline V gene are SNHLY and FYNNEI. The CDR3 reads CASSGGLRFGITNEKLFF. CDR3 sequence (DNA): TGTGCCAGCAGTGGCGGACTTCGATTCGGGATCACTAATGAAAAACTGTTTTTT.